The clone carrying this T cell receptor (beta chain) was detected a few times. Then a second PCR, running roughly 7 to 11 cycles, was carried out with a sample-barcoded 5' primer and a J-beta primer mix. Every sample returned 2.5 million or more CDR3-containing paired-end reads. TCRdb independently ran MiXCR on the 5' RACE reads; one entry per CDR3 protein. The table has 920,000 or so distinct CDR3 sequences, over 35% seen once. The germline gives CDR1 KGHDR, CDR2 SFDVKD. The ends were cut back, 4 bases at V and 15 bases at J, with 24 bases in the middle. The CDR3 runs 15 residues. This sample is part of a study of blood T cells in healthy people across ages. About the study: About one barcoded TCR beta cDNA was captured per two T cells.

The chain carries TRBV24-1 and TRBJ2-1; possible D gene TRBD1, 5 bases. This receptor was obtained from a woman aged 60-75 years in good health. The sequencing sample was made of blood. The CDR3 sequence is CATSDPGHSSGFVFF. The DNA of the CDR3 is TGTGCCACCAGTGACCCCGGACATAGTTCCGGTTTTGTGTTCTTC.